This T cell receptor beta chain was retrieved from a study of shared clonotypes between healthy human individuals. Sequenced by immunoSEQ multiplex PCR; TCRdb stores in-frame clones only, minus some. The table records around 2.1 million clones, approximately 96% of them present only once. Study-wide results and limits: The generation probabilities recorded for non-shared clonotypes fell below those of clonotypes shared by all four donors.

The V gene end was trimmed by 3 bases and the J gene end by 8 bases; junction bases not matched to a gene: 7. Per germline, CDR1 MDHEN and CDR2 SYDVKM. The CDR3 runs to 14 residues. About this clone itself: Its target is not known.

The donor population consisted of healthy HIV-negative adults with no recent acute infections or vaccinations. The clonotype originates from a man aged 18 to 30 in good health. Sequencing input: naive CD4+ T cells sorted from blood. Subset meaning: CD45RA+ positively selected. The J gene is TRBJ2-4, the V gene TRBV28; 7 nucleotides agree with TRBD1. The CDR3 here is CASSLENRGDIQYF. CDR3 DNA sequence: TGTGCCAGCAGTTTGGAAAACAGGGGTGACATTCAGTACTTC.